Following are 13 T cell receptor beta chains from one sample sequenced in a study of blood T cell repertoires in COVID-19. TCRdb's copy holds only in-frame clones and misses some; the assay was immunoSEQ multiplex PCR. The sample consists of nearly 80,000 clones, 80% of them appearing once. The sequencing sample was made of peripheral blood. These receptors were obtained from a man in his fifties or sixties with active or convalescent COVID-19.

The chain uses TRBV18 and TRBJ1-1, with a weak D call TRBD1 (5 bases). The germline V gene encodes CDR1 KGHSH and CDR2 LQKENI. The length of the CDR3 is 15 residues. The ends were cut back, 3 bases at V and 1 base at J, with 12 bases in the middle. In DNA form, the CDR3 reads TGTGCCAGCTCACCTAGCATCCAGGGGAACACTGAAGCTTTCTTT. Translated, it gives CASSPSIQGNTEAFF.

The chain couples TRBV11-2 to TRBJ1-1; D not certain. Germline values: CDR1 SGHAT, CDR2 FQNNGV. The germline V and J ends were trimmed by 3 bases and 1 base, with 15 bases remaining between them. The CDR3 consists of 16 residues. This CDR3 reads CASSLKMILRNTEAFF. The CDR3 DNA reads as TGTGCCAGCAGCTTGAAAATGATTCTTAGGAACACTGAAGCTTTCTTT. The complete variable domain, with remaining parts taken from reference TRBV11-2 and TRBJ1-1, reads EAGVAQSPRYKIIEKRQSVAFWCNPISGHATLYWYQQILGQGPKLLIQFQNNGVVDDSQLPKDRFSAERLKGVDSTLKIQPAKLEDSAVYLCASSLKMILRNTEAFFGQGTRLTVV.

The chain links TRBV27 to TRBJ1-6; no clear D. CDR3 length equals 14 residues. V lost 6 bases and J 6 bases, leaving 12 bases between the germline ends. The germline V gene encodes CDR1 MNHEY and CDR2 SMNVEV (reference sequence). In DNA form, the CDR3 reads TGTGCCAGCAGGTCACGGGGAGGTAATTCACCCCTCCACTTT. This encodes CASRSRGGNSPLHF.

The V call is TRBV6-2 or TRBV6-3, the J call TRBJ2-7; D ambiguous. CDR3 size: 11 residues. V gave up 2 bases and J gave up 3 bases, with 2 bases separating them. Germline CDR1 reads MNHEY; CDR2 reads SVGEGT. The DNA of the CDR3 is TGTGCCAGCAGTTACCGCTACGAGCAGTACTTC. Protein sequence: CASSYRYEQYF.

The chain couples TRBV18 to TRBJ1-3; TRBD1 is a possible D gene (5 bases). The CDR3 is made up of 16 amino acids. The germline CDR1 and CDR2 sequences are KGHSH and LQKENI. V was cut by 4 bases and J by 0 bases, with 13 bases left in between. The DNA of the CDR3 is TGTGCCAGCTCACATGGGCAGGGACTCTCTGGAAACACCATATATTTT. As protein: CASSHGQGLSGNTIYF.

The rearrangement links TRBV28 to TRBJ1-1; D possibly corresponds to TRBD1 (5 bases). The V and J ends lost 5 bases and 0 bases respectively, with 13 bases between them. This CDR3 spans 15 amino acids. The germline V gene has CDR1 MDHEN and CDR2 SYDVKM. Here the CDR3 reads CASSPQTVLNTEAFF. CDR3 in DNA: TGTGCCAGCAGTCCCCAGACAGTACTGAACACTGAAGCTTTCTTT.

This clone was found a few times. DNA of the CDR3: TGTGCCAGCAGTAAGTTGGGGGGGAATCAGCCCCAGCATTTT. Translated: CASSKLGGNQPQHF. This chain links TRBV27 with TRBJ1-5; a possible D gene is TRBD1 (5 bases). Germline CDR1 reads MNHEY; CDR2 reads SMNVEV (reference sequence). This CDR3 comprises 14 residues. Trimming took 5 bases from V and 4 from J, leaving 12 bases between them.

In DNA form, the CDR3 reads TGTGCCAGCAGCCGGACTAGCGGGGGGCCCTACAATGAGCAGTTCTTC. It is translated as CASSRTSGGPYNEQFF. The chain combines TRBV12-1 with TRBJ2-1; the table's D call, TRBD2, was not checked against the DNA. TRBV12-1 is classified as a pseudogene. The CDR3 has 16 amino acids.

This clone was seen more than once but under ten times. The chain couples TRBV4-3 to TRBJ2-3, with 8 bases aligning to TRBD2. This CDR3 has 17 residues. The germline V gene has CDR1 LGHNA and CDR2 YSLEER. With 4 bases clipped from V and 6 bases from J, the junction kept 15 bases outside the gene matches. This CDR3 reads CASSRRAGGSPTDTQYF. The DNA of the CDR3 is TGCGCCAGCAGCCGAAGGGCGGGGGGCTCCCCGACCGATACGCAGTATTTT.

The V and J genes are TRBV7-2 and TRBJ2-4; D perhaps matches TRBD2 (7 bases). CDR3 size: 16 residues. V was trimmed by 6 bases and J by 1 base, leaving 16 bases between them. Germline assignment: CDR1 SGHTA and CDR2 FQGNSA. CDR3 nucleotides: TGTGCCAGCAGTCCGCCGGGGGGCCAGGCCAAAAACATTCAGTACTTC. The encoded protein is CASSPPGGQAKNIQYF.

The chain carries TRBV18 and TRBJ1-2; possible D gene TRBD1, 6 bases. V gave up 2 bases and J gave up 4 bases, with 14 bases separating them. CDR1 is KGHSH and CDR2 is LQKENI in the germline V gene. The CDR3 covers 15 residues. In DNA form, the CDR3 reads TGTGCCAGCTCACCATCACTAGGACAGCTCTATGGCTACACCTTC. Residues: CASSPSLGQLYGYTF. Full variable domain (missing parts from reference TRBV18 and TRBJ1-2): NAGVMQNPRHLVRRRGQEARLRCSPMKGHSHVYWYRQLPEEGLKFMVYLQKENIIDESGMPKERFSAEFPKEGPSILRIQQVVRGDSAAYFCASSPSLGQLYGYTFGSGTRLTVV.

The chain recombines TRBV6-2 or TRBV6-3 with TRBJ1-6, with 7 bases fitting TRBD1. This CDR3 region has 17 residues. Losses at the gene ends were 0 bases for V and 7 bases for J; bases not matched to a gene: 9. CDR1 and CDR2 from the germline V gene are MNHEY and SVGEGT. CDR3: CASSYSATGSGNSPLHF. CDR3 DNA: TGTGCCAGCAGTTACTCGGCGACAGGGTCGGGAAATTCACCCCTCCACTTT.

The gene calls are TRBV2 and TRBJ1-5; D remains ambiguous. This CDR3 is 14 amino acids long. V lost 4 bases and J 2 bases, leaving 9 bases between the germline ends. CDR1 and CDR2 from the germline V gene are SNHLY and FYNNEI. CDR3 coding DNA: TGTGCCAGCAGTGTATTCGGGGGCAATCAGCCCCAGCATTTT. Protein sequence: CASSVFGGNQPQHF.